These 28 T cell receptor beta chains were sequenced from one sample in a study of response to subunit inactivated influenza vaccine. TCRdb redid the calling of the RT-PCR reads with MiXCR, one entry per CDR3 protein. The sample has around 570,000 distinct CDR3 sequences; around 8% are singletons. This material consisted of PBMCs from blood, taken approximately 25 months after vaccination. These receptors were taken from a man aged 50-75 years who received an inactivated influenza vaccine.

At least ten counts were recorded for this clonotype. The chain carries TRBV5-1 and TRBJ2-3; D is unclear. Trimming shortened V by 0 bases and J by 2 bases, and 7 bases separated the two germline ends. This CDR3 comprises 14 residues. Germline CDR1 SGHRS, CDR2 YFSETQ. CDR3: CASSLGSPTDTQYF. CDR3 sequence (DNA): TGCGCCAGCAGCTTGGGTTCCCCCACAGATACGCAGTATTTT.

This clonotype has more than one count but fewer than ten. V gene TRBV28 combines with J gene TRBJ2-3; possibly TRBD1 for D (6 bases). The CDR3 has 12 amino acids. V was trimmed by 5 bases and J by 4 bases, leaving 7 bases between them. Germline CDR1 and CDR2: MDHEN and SYDVKM. The CDR3 bases are TGTGCCAGCAGTCAGGGGCCAGATACGCAGTATTTT. It yields the protein CASSQGPDTQYF.

This clonotype was counted many times. This chain uses TRBV12-3 or TRBV12-4 with TRBJ1-5, with 11 bases aligning to TRBD1. This CDR3 is built from 18 residues. Losses at the gene ends were 2 bases for V and 1 base for J; bases not matched to a gene: 7. The CDR3 sequence is CASSLLGQGAGSNQPQHF. In DNA form, the CDR3 reads TGTGCCAGCAGTTTATTAGGACAGGGGGCGGGAAGCAATCAGCCCCAGCATTTT.

This clonotype was recorded many times. This chain uses TRBV11-2 with TRBJ2-2, with D uncertain. The CDR3 covers 14 residues. Germline values: CDR1 SGHAT, CDR2 FQNNGV. Deletions cut 4 bases from V and 5 bases from J, with 11 bases between. As DNA, the CDR3 is TGTGCCAGCAGCTATGCGGTGGCGACCGGGGAGCTGTTTTTT. Encoded protein: CASSYAVATGELFF.

This clonotype was seen only a few times. This sequence joins TRBV7-9 and TRBJ2-5; D may be TRBD2 (6 bases). The CDR3 covers 13 residues. Germline V lookup: CDR1 SEHNR, CDR2 FQNEAQ (reference sequence). Trimming took off 5 bases at V and 5 bases at J, with 12 bases between the two ends. This chain's CDR3 is CASSKLAGETQYF. The CDR3 coding sequence is TGTGCCAGCAGCAAACTAGCCGGGGAGACCCAGTACTTC.

This clonotype was seen at least ten times. The chain carries TRBV10-3 and TRBJ2-7; the match to TRBD1 covers 9 bases. Germline assignment: CDR1 ENHRY and CDR2 SYGVKD. Trimming took 6 bases from V and 5 from J; bases not matched to a gene: 5. This CDR3 has 13 residues. CDR3 in amino acids: CAISWGQGNEQYF. The CDR3, as DNA: TGTGCCATCAGCTGGGGACAGGGTAACGAGCAGTACTTC.

This chain uses TRBV7-2 with TRBJ2-2; TRBD2 matches at 11 bases. CDR1 and CDR2 from the germline V gene are SGHTA and FQGNSA. The CDR3 contains 16 residues. Trimming cost V 5 bases and J 6 bases; bases outside gene matches: 8. The DNA for the CDR3 is TGTGCCAGCAGCCCGAGGACTAGCGGGTATGCCGGGGAGCTGTTTTTT. It encodes CASSPRTSGYAGELFF.

This clonotype was observed many times. This chain uses TRBV4-1 with TRBJ2-7; 7 positions match TRBD1. Germline V gene data show CDR1 as MGHRA and CDR2 as YSYEKL. There are 15 residues in the CDR3. V gave up 6 bases and J gave up 0 bases; unmatched junction bases: 8. In DNA, the CDR3 is TGCGCCAGCAGGCCCCACCGACAGGGCTCCTACGAGCAGTACTTC. It specifies CASRPHRQGSYEQYF.

This clonotype occurred a few times. V and J are TRBV9 and TRBJ2-7, with 10 bases matching TRBD2. Germline V gene sequence: CDR1 SGDLS, CDR2 YYNGEE. With V trimmed by 0 bases and J by 6 bases, 9 bases remained unmatched. The CDR3 covers 16 residues. CDR3 bases: TGTGCCAGCAGCGTAGATTTGGGACTAGCGAGAGGCGAGCAGTACTTC. Amino acids: CASSVDLGLARGEQYF.

In this sample, this clonotype turned up a few times. V is TRBV28 and J is TRBJ1-5, with D uncertain. Trimming cost V 8 bases and J 0 bases, with 8 bases left between them. The V gene's germline CDR1 is MDHEN and CDR2 SYDVKM. The length of the CDR3 is 13 residues. CDR3 region: CASLIHSNQPQHF. Here the CDR3 DNA reads TGTGCCAGCCTTATTCATAGCAATCAGCCCCAGCATTTT.

The rearrangement uses TRBV3-1 and TRBJ2-5, with a weak D call TRBD2 (6 bases). CDR1 is LGHDT, CDR2 YNNKEL, per germline (reference sequence). This CDR3 spans 17 amino acids. V was trimmed by 1 base and J by 9 bases, leaving 24 bases between them. The CDR3 reads CASSQVGQVIQGEAQYF. DNA for the CDR3: TGTGCCAGCAGCCAAGTAGGTCAAGTAATTCAAGGGGAGGCCCAGTACTTC.

The chain has TRBV7-9 and TRBJ2-5; 11 bases are shared with TRBD1. J lost 5 bases, V lost 5 bases, and 7 bases had no gene match. From germline, CDR1 is SEHNR and CDR2 FQNEAQ (reference sequence). The length of the CDR3 is 15 residues. The CDR3 coding sequence is TGTGCCAGCAGCCGCACCGGGACAGGGGGGGAGACCCAGTACTTC. This sequence encodes CASSRTGTGGETQYF.

V and J are TRBV12-3 or TRBV12-4 and TRBJ1-2; 7 bases fit TRBD1. The CDR3 has 14 amino acids. After removal of 6 bases from V and 7 bases from J, the junction contained 11 bases not matched to a gene. The CDR3 sequence is CASSLPLNRGGYTF. The CDR3 nucleotides read TGTGCCAGCAGCCTACCCCTGAACAGGGGTGGCTACACCTTC.

The CDR3 here is CSVAPRYQETQYF. As DNA, the CDR3 is TGCAGCGTTGCTCCCCGATACCAAGAGACCCAGTACTTC. V usage is TRBV29-1 and J usage is TRBJ2-5; D unresolved. This CDR3 is built from 13 residues. Germline loops: CDR1 SQVTM, CDR2 ANQGSEA. V lost 4 bases to trimming and J lost 0 bases, with 9 bases between them.

This chain connects TRBV5-1 to TRBJ2-4, with 7 bases lining up with TRBD2. The germline V gene has CDR1 SGHRS and CDR2 YFSETQ. The CDR3 loop spans 19 amino acids. V gave up 2 bases and J gave up 0 bases; unmatched junction bases: 14. The CDR3 loop is CASSLTGTTSTVAKNIQYF. The CDR3, as DNA: TGCGCCAGCAGCTTAACCGGGACTACTTCAACTGTAGCCAAAAACATTCAGTACTTC.

In this sample, this clonotype turned up a few times. V usage is TRBV4-3 and J usage is TRBJ1-6, with TRBD1 matching 11 bases. This CDR3 has 18 amino acids. Germline V gene data show CDR1 as LGHNA and CDR2 as YSLEER. Trimming removed 0 bases from V and 12 bases from J; junction bases left unmatched: 13. The CDR3 here is CASSQEPDRGRTDLPLHF. CDR3 sequence (DNA): TGCGCCAGCAGCCAAGAACCGGACAGGGGGCGCACCGATCTACCCCTCCACTTT.

This clonotype was observed a handful of times. The chain recombines TRBV28 with TRBJ2-1; 7 bases map to TRBD1. The germline CDR1 and CDR2 sequences are MDHEN and SYDVKM. The V gene end was trimmed by 6 bases and the J gene end by 1 base; junction bases not matched to a gene: 9. This CDR3 is 16 amino acids long. CDR3 residues: CASSRQTGRSYNEQFF. In DNA, the CDR3 is TGTGCCAGCAGCCGACAGACAGGGCGGTCCTACAATGAGCAGTTCTTC.

This clonotype was seen more than once but under ten times. The V gene is TRBV5-5, the J gene TRBJ2-3; D gene ambiguous. This CDR3 region has 12 residues. The V gene lost 4 bases and the J gene lost 2 bases, with 5 bases spanning the gap. Germline V lookup: CDR1 SGHKS, CDR2 YYEKEE (reference sequence). Here the CDR3 reads CASSVYTDTQYF. CDR3 bases: TGTGCCAGCAGCGTCTACACAGATACGCAGTATTTT.

There are many counts of this clonotype. This chain connects TRBV4-2 to TRBJ2-7, with 11 bases that match TRBD2. This CDR3 is 15 amino acids long. J lost 2 bases, V lost 3 bases, and 3 bases had no gene match. Germline CDR1 LGHNA, CDR2 YNFKEQ. The CDR3 DNA reads TGTGCCAGCAGCCATGGACTAGCGGGTACCTACGAGCAGTACTTC. Protein product: CASSHGLAGTYEQYF.

CDR3 loop: CASSGRGEVTEAFF. The CDR3 bases are TGCGCCAGCAGTGGCAGGGGGGAGGTTACTGAAGCTTTCTTT. The chain combines TRBV10-2 with TRBJ1-1; 7 bases map to TRBD1. V lost 4 bases and J lost 5; bases outside the gene matches: 7. CDR1 is WSHSY, CDR2 SAAADI, per germline. This CDR3 contains 14 residues.

The chain has TRBV7-9 and TRBJ2-5; tentative D call: TRBD1 (6 bases). Trimming cost V 1 base and J 4 bases, with 19 bases left between them. The germline gives CDR1 SEHNR, CDR2 FQNEAQ (reference sequence). This CDR3 region has 17 residues. The CDR3 sequence: CASSLVPPQGLGETQYF. CDR3 sequence (DNA): TGTGCCAGCAGCTTAGTCCCACCCCAGGGGTTGGGAGAGACCCAGTACTTC.

This clonotype has a handful of counts. This CDR3 is CASSGLAEPYEQYF. The CDR3 nucleotides are TGCGCCAGCAGCGGACTAGCGGAGCCCTACGAGCAGTACTTC. The chain combines TRBV5-1 with TRBJ2-7; 10 nucleotides agree with TRBD2. The CDR3 loop spans 14 amino acids. Per the germline V gene, CDR1 is SGHRS and CDR2 is YFSETQ. J was trimmed by 2 bases and V by 4 bases; bases with no gene match: 3.

The chain joins TRBV6-5 to TRBJ1-1, with D uncertain. This CDR3 spans 15 amino acids. In germline, CDR1 is MNHEY, CDR2 SVGAGI. V shed 0 bases and J shed 1 base, with 9 bases lying between them. The CDR3 coding sequence is TGTGCCAGCAGTTACTCCGAACAGTGGAACACTGAAGCTTTCTTT. It yields the protein CASSYSEQWNTEAFF.

This clonotype has more than one count but fewer than ten. The rearrangement joins TRBV9 to TRBJ1-2; TRBD1 might be the D (6 bases). The germline gives CDR1 SGDLS, CDR2 YYNGEE. The CDR3 runs to 13 residues. Trimming pared 4 bases from V and 4 bases from J, leaving 11 bases between. The CDR3, as DNA: TGTGCCAGCAGCCAGGGGCGCGGCTATGGCTACACCTTC. This translates into CASSQGRGYGYTF.

V usage is TRBV7-9 and J usage is TRBJ2-7; D perhaps matches TRBD2 (6 bases). CDR1 SEHNR and CDR2 FQNEAQ come from the germline V gene (reference sequence). V lost 1 base, J lost 4 bases, and 14 bases lay in between. The CDR3 has 15 amino acids. CDR3 region: CASSLVSGVSYEQYF. The CDR3, as DNA: TGTGCCAGCAGCTTAGTTTCGGGAGTATCATACGAGCAGTACTTC.

This clonotype was found many times. The chain recombines TRBV6-5 with TRBJ2-3; 8 nucleotides match TRBD2. Germline V lookup: CDR1 MNHEY, CDR2 SVGAGI. The CDR3 runs to 16 residues. The V gene end was trimmed by 6 bases and the J gene end by 2 bases; junction bases not matched to a gene: 10. The CDR3 nucleotides are TGTGCCAGCAGACGCGGGGCGGGGGGAAACACAGATACGCAGTATTTT. Translating gives CASRRGAGGNTDTQYF.

The V and J genes are TRBV29-1 and TRBJ1-5; D ambiguous. Trimming took 1 base from V and 5 from J, leaving 9 bases between them. Germline V gives CDR1 SQVTM, CDR2 ANQGSEA. The CDR3 covers 13 residues. The DNA of the CDR3 is TGCAGCGTTGAAGTACAGCCGGATCAGCCCCAGCATTTT. It yields the protein CSVEVQPDQPQHF.

This clonotype has more than one count but fewer than ten. The V gene is TRBV12-3 or TRBV12-4, the J gene TRBJ2-5, with TRBD2 as a possible D gene (6 bases). The V gene lost 3 bases and the J gene lost 13 bases, with 12 bases spanning the gap. CDR3 length: 11 residues. CDR3 bases: TGTGCCAGCAGTTTTGGGGACTGGACGTACTTC. Translating gives CASSFGDWTYF.